This T cell receptor (beta chain) was sequenced during a study of regulatory and conventional T cells in RAG deficiency. Conventional CD4+ T cells were sorted from blood as CD25-low CD127-high cells. Assay: immunoSEQ multiplex PCR; the TCRdb copy retains only in-frame clones and omits some. The data contain 20,000 or so clones, 85% to 95% of them singletons. Study-wide results and limits: Shannon entropy was markedly lower and Simpson indices higher in RAG-deficient patients than control T-cell subsets. Omenn patients showed >90% Treg-Tconv overlap and shorter CDR3 lengths.

The germline V and J ends were trimmed by 5 bases and 1 base, with 11 bases remaining between them. CDR3 length equals 14 residues. Germline V CDR1 and CDR2: SEHNR, FQNEAQ (reference sequence). This clone was seen just once. Its specificity is unknown. The same data also went into a second study, on regulatory T cells. That paper adds: Amplification used 52 TRBV primers and 13 TRBJ primers. Patient repertoires had restricted TRB V-J pairs and skewed V and J usage, most in Tregs.

The V and J genes are TRBV7-9 and TRBJ1-1, with D hard to call. The TCR originated in a human donor in good health. Sequencing was carried out using CD4+ T cells sorted from blood. CDR3 region: CASSLGRGNTEAFF. In DNA form, the CDR3 reads TGTGCCAGCAGCCTCGGACGCGGGAACACTGAAGCTTTCTTT.